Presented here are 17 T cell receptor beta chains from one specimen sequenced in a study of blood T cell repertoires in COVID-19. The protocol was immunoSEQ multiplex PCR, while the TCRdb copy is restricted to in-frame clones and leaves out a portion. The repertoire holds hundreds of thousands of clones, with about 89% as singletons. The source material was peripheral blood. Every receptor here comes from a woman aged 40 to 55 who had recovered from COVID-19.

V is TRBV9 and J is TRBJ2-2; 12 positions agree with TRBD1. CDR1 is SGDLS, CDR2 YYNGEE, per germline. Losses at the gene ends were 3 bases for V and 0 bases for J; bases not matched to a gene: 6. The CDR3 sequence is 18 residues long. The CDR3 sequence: CASSDPGQGAANTGELFF. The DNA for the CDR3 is TGTGCCAGCAGCGACCCGGGACAGGGGGCGGCGAACACCGGGGAGCTGTTTTTT.

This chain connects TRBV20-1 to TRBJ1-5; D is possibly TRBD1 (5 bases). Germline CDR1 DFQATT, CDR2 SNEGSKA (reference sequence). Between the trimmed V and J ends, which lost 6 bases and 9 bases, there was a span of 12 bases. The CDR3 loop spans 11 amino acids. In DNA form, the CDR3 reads TGCAGTGCCACTGGGGGGGGGCCCCAGCATTTT. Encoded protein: CSATGGGPQHF.

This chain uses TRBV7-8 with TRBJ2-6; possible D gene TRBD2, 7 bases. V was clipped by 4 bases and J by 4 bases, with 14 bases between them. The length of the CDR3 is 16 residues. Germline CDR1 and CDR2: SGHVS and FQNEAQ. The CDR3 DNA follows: TGTGCCAGCAGCTCTTGGGGGGGCCCCGGGGCCAACGTCCTGACTTTC. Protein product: CASSSWGGPGANVLTF.

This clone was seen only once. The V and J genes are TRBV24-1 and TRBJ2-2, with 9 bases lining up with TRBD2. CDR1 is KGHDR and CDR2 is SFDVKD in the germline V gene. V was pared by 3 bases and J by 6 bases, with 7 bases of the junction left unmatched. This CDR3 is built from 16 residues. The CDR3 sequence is CATSDPAGGASGELFF. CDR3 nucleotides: TGTGCCACCAGTGATCCGGCGGGGGGGGCGTCCGGGGAGCTGTTTTTT.

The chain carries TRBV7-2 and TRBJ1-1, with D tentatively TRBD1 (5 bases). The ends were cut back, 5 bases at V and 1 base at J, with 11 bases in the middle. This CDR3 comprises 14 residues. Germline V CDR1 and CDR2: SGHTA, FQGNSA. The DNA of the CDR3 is TGTGCCAGCAGCCAGGCCGGGGGGAACACTGAAGCTTTCTTT. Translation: CASSQAGGNTEAFF.

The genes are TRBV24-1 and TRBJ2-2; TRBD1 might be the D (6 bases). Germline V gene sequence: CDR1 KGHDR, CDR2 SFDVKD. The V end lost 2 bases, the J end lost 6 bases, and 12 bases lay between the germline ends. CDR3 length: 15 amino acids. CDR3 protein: CATSDSDRSPGELFF. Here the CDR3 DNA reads TGTGCCACCAGTGATTCAGACAGGTCCCCCGGGGAGCTGTTTTTT.

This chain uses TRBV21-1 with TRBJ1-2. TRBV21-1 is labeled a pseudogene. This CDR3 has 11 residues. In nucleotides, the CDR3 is TGTGCCAGCAGCGCCTACCATGGCTACACCTTC. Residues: CASSAYHGYTF.

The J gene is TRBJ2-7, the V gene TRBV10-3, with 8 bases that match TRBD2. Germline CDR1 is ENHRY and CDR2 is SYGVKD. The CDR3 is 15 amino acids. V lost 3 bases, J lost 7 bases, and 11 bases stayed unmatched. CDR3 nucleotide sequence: TGTGCCATCAGTGATGGGGGACTAGGGACTGAGGAGCAGTACTTC. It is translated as CAISDGGLGTEEQYF.

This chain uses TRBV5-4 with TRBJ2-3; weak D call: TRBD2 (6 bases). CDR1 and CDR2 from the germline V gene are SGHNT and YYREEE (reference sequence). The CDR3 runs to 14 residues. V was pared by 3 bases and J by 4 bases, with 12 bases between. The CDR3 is CASSYRGFADTQYF. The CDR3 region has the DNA TGTGCCAGCAGCTATCGGGGGTTCGCAGATACGCAGTATTTT.

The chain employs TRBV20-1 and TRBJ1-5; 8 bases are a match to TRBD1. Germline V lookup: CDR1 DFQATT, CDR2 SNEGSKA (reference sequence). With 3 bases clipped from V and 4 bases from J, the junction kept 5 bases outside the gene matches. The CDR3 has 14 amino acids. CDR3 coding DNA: TGCAGTGCTAGTTGGACAGGGCCAAATCAGCCCCAGCATTTT. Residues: CSASWTGPNQPQHF.

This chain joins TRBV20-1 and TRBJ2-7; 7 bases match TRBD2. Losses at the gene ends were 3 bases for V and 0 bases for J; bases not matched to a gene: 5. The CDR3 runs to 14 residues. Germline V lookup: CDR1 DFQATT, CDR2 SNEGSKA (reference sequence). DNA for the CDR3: TGCAGTGCTAGTCGCGGGGGAGGCTCCTACGAGCAGTACTTC. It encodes CSASRGGGSYEQYF.

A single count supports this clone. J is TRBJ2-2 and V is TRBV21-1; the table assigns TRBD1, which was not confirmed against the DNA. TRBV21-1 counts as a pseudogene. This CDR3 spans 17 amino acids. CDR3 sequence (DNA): TGTGCCAGCAGCAAAGGTGGAAGGACACCGAACACCGGGGAGCTGTTTTTT. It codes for CASSKGGRTPNTGELFF.

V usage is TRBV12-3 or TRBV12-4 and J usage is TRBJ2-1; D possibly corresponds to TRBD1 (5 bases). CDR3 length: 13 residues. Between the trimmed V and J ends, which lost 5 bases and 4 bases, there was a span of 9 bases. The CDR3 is CASSASGYNEQFF. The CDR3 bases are TGTGCCAGCAGTGCATCAGGGTACAATGAGCAGTTCTTC.

CDR3 nucleotides: TGTGCCACCGACCCCAAGAAGGATTATACAGGATATTCTGGAAACACCATATATTTT. Translating gives CATDPKKDYTGYSGNTIYF. The rearrangement links TRBV21-1 to TRBJ1-3; the table's D gene call, TRBD1, was not cross checked with the DNA. TRBV21-1 is classified as a pseudogene. CDR3 length: 19 residues.

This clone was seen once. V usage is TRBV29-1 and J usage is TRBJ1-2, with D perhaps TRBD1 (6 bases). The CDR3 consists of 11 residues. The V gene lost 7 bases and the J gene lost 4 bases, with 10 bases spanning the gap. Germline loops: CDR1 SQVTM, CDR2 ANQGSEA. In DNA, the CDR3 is TGCAGCGGGGACACATCCTATGGCTACACCTTC. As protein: CSGDTSYGYTF.

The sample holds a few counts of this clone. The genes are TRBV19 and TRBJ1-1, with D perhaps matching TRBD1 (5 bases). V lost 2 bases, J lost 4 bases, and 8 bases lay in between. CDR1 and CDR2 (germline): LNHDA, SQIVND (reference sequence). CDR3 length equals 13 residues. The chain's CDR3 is CASSIMGGTEAFF. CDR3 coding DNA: TGTGCCAGTAGTATAATGGGGGGCACTGAAGCTTTCTTT.

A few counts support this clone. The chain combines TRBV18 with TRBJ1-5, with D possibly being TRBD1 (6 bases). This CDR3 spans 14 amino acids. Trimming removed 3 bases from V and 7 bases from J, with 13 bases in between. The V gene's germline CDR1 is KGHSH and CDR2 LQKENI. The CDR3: CASSPERGRQPQHF. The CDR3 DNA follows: TGTGCCAGCTCACCCGAGAGGGGGAGACAGCCCCAGCATTTT.